A selection of T cell receptor beta chains follows, all from one sample in a study of CD8+CD57+ T cells in acquired aplastic anemia. TCRdb analysed the reads with MiXCR anew, one entry per CDR3 protein. The sample records around 200,000 distinct CDR3 sequences, less than 50% being singletons. Source material: sorted CD4+, CD8+, or CD8+CD57+ T cells (not recorded which) from PBMCs. Every receptor here comes from a human donor with aplastic anemia. Each CDR3 is given with its conserved first and last residue. D genes are given only for firm matches. The size entry is marked missing in some rows and otherwise reads once, few, many or a size class.

d_call j_call v_call clone_size cdr3_nt cdr3_aa
TRBD1 TRBJ1-6 TRBV3-1 many TGTGCCAGCAGCCATTATCCGGGACAGGTGGAACCCCTCCACTTT CASSHYPGQVEPLHF
TRBD2 TRBJ2-1 TRBV15 many TGTGCCACCAGGGTAGCGGGGAGCTCCTACAATGAGCAGTTCTTC CATRVAGSSYNEQFF
TRBD1 TRBJ1-6 TRBV6-1 many TGTGCCAGCAGCCCCGACAGGGTCTATAATTCACCCCTCCACTTT CASSPDRVYNSPLHF
- TRBJ1-1 TRBV2 many TGTGCCAGCAGTGTTTCTACAGGGAGAGGAACTGAAGCTTTCTTT CASSVSTGRGTEAFF
TRBD1 TRBJ2-1 TRBV7-3 - TGTGCCAGCAGCTACGCCCCACAGGGGGCGGGCAATGAGCAGTTCTTC CASSYAPQGAGNEQFF
TRBD1 TRBJ1-6 TRBV11-1 - TGTGCCAGCAGCCCACTCCGGGACAGGGAATCACCCCTCCACTTT CASSPLRDRESPLHF
TRBD1 TRBJ2-2 TRBV5-1 many TGCGCCAGCAGCTTTTGGACAGGGGGGAACACCGGGGAGCTGTTTTTT CASSFWTGGNTGELFF
TRBD1 TRBJ2-3 TRBV29-1 - TGCAGCGTAGACAGGGGTGGGGTAGATACGCAGTATTTT CSVDRGGVDTQYF
- TRBJ2-1 TRBV2 - TGTGCCAGCAGTGTGCCGGGTTTCTCAGTCGATGAGCAGTTCTTC CASSVPGFSVDEQFF
- TRBJ1-1 TRBV5-1 few TGCGCCAGCAGCTGGACAGACAGTAGCGACACTGAAGCTTTCTTT CASSWTDSSDTEAFF
- TRBJ1-2 TRBV20-1 many TGCAGTGCTAACATAGACAGTAGCTTAAATGGCTACACCTTC CSANIDSSLNGYTF
TRBD2 TRBJ2-3 TRBV5-4 - TGTGCCAGCAGCTTGGTGGGAGGTGTTAGCGGGGGGCCCACAGATACGCAGTATTTT CASSLVGGVSGGPTDTQYF
TRBD2 TRBJ2-3 TRBV6-1 many TGTGCCAGCAGTCGAGGGACTAGCGCAGATACGCAGTATTTT CASSRGTSADTQYF
- TRBJ1-4 TRBV19 many TGTGCCAGTAGTTTGCGGGGGACTAATGAAAAACTGTTTTTT CASSLRGTNEKLFF
- TRBJ1-1 TRBV2 many TGTGCCAGCAGCTTAGGGGAAGCTTTCTTT CASSLGEAFF
TRBD1 TRBJ2-7 TRBV24-1 - TGTGCCACCAGTGATGCCAGGACAGGGTTCGAGCAGTACTTC CATSDARTGFEQYF
TRBD1 TRBJ2-7 TRBV15 few TGTGCCACCAGCAGCACAGGGGCGTCCGTAGGCGAGCAGTACTTC CATSSTGASVGEQYF
- TRBJ2-7 TRBV10-3 - TGTGCCATCAGTGAGGGCAGGGATGGGGCCTACGAGCAGTACTTC CAISEGRDGAYEQYF
- TRBJ1-6 TRBV19 few TGTGCCAGTAGTATCGGGAGACAGATCTATAATTCACCCCTCCACTTT CASSIGRQIYNSPLHF